These 32 T cell receptor beta chains originate from one sample sequenced in a study of control samples from healthy donors and cancer patients. Data came from immunoSEQ multiplex PCR; TCRdb stores just in-frame clones and leaves some out. Found here are some 150,000 clones, 93% of them singletons; the top ten hold around 2.4%. Input material: blood. The receptor source for this set is a man aged 50-59 years in good health.

The V and J genes are TRBV10-1 and TRBJ1-5; D not certain. This CDR3 is 23 amino acids long. The V gene lost 2 bases and the J gene lost 3 bases, with 35 bases spanning the gap. From germline, CDR1 is WNHNN and CDR2 SYGVQD (reference sequence). CDR3 DNA: TGCGCCAGCAGTGAGGAATTTTTCTTGGGTGGGGATTTTCCAGTGGTGGCCAATCAGCCCCAGCATTTT. This translates into CASSEEFFLGGDFPVVANQPQHF.

This clone appeared once. The chain is built from TRBV10-3 and TRBJ1-5; D is ambiguous. The CDR3 is 14 residues long. Trimming removed 2 bases from V and 6 bases from J, with 11 bases in between. Germline V gene sequence: CDR1 ENHRY, CDR2 SYGVKD. The CDR3 DNA is TGTGCCATCAGTGAGGGGCTGGGCACTCAGCCCCAGCATTTT. It is translated as CAISEGLGTQPQHF.

J is TRBJ2-3 and V is TRBV18, with TRBD2 matching 9 bases. With 3 bases clipped from V and 5 bases from J, the junction kept 6 bases outside the gene matches. There are 15 residues in the CDR3. The germline gives CDR1 KGHSH, CDR2 LQKENI. The CDR3 coding sequence is TGTGCCAGCTCACCCCGGACTAGCGTCGGAGATACGCAGTATTTT. It yields the protein CASSPRTSVGDTQYF.

The chain couples TRBV25-1 to TRBJ1-2; 8 nucleotides agree with TRBD1. CDR3 length: 13 residues. V lost 5 bases and J lost 4; bases outside the gene matches: 3. Germline-derived CDR1 and CDR2 are MGHDK and SYGVNS. This CDR3 reads CASSLQGAYGYTF. The CDR3 coding sequence is TGTGCCAGCAGTTTGCAGGGGGCCTATGGCTACACCTTC.

The chain employs TRBV19 and TRBJ2-1; 12 bases align to TRBD1. Germline V gives CDR1 LNHDA, CDR2 SQIVND (reference sequence). The junction had 12 bases not matched to a gene; V was cut back by 6 bases and J by 12 bases. This CDR3 has 15 amino acids. In DNA form, the CDR3 reads TGTGCCAGTAGCAGGGACAGGGGGCGCATCTACAGGCAGTTCTTC. Translating it yields CASSRDRGRIYRQFF.

V is TRBV29-1 and J is TRBJ2-7, with 8 nucleotides matching TRBD2. This CDR3 has 12 residues. Losses at the gene ends were 6 bases for V and 5 bases for J; bases not matched to a gene: 6. In germline, CDR1 is SQVTM, CDR2 ANQGSEA. The CDR3 here is CSVKAGEDEQYF. As DNA, the CDR3 is TGCAGCGTCAAAGCGGGAGAAGACGAGCAGTACTTC.

The chain joins TRBV5-1 to TRBJ2-1, with D perhaps given as TRBD1 or TRBD2 (5 bases each). The germline CDR1 and CDR2 sequences are SGHRS and YFSETQ. The CDR3 has 14 residues. V lost 0 bases to trimming and J lost 8 bases, with 12 bases between them. The CDR3 region has the DNA TGCGCCAGCAGCTTGGCCTCGATGGGGGATGAGCAGTTCTTC. Amino acids: CASSLASMGDEQFF.

The chain recombines TRBV11-3 with TRBJ2-1; maybe TRBD2 (6 bases). The CDR3 contains 15 residues. Germline CDR1 SGHNT, CDR2 YENEEA. V lost 0 bases and J 5 bases, leaving 11 bases between the germline ends. The chain's CDR3 is CASSLDGTRDNEQFF. In nucleotides, the CDR3 is TGTGCCAGCAGCTTAGACGGGACTCGGGACAATGAGCAGTTCTTC.

This clone occurred once. The chain recombines TRBV5-6 with TRBJ1-1, with D tentatively TRBD1 (5 bases). Trimming cost V 0 bases and J 4 bases, with 13 bases left between them. The CDR3 runs 15 residues. Germline V gene sequence: CDR1 SGHDT, CDR2 YYEEEE. DNA for the CDR3: TGTGCCAGCAGCTTGGTGCGGGGGATAGGCACTGAAGCTTTCTTT. Translated: CASSLVRGIGTEAFF.

The CDR3 protein is CAWWDRERGGNEKLFF. The CDR3 nucleotides read TGTGCCTGGTGGGACAGGGAGAGGGGGGGTAATGAAAAACTGTTTTTT. The chain is built from TRBV30 and TRBJ1-4; 9 bases line up with TRBD1. The germline CDR1 and CDR2 sequences are GTSNPN and SVGIG (reference sequence). The CDR3 contains 16 residues. Losses at the gene ends were 5 bases for V and 4 bases for J; bases not matched to a gene: 11. The full variable domain, with the rest looked up from reference TRBV30 and TRBJ1-4, is SQTIHQWPATLVQPVGSPLSLECTVEGTSNPNLYWYRQAAGRGLQLLFYSVGIGQISSEVPQNLSASRPQDRQFILSSKKLLLSDSGFYLCAWWDRERGGNEKLFFGSGTQLSVL.

The V call is TRBV30, the J call TRBJ1-1; 9 bases match TRBD1. CDR1 is GTSNPN, CDR2 SVGIG, per germline (reference sequence). The CDR3 covers 12 residues. V was pared by 3 bases and J by 10 bases, with 6 bases of the junction left unmatched. Here the CDR3 reads CAWRIRQGGAFF. The CDR3 DNA follows: TGTGCCTGGAGGATTAGACAGGGGGGAGCTTTCTTT.

The rearrangement joins TRBV3-1 (or the pseudogene TRBV3-2) to TRBJ1-1; unclear D gene. The CDR3 runs to 13 residues. Germline V gene sequence: CDR1 LGHDT, CDR2 YNNKEL (reference sequence). V dropped 1 base and J dropped 3 bases, with 6 bases sitting between them. DNA of the CDR3: TGTGCCAGCAGCCAAGTACCGGACACTGAAGCTTTCTTT. Translating gives CASSQVPDTEAFF.

Written as DNA, the CDR3 is TGTGCCAGCAGCTCCATTCAGGGCAGGGACCCAAACAATGAGCAGTTCTTC. It is translated as CASSSIQGRDPNNEQFF. This chain joins TRBV11-2 and TRBJ2-1; the D call may be TRBD1 or TRBD2 (5 bases each). Germline V gene sequence: CDR1 SGHAT, CDR2 FQNNGV. The V end was cut by 4 bases, the J end by 5 bases, with 21 bases between. There are 17 residues in the CDR3.

The gene calls are TRBV27 and TRBJ2-2, with D unresolved. Trimming pared 6 bases from V and 0 bases from J, leaving 8 bases between. Germline V gene lookup returns CDR1 MNHEY and CDR2 SMNVEV (reference sequence). The CDR3 loop spans 14 amino acids. The CDR3 DNA sequence: TGTGCCAGCAGCCCACGATCGAACACCGGGGAGCTGTTTTTT. Translating it yields CASSPRSNTGELFF.

This chain connects TRBV5-6 to TRBJ2-5; no firm D call. The CDR3 is 12 amino acids. Germline CDR1 and CDR2: SGHDT and YYEEEE. V was cut by 1 base and J by 10 bases, with 11 bases left in between. In DNA, the CDR3 is TGTGCCAGCAGCTTGACGGCCTGGGACCAGTACTTC. Translation gives CASSLTAWDQYF. Using reference TRBV5-6 and TRBJ2-5 for the parts outside the CDR3, the full variable domain is DAGVTQSPTHLIKTRGQQVTLRCSPKSGHDTVSWYQQALGQGPQFIFQYYEEEERQRGNFPDRFSGHQFPNYSSELNVNALLLGDSALYLCASSLTAWDQYFGPGTRLLVL.

This sequence joins TRBV3-1 (or the pseudogene TRBV3-2) and TRBJ1-1; TRBD1 agrees at 8 bases. The V segment lost 7 bases and the J segment 1 base; nucleotides outside the gene matches: 5. This CDR3 has 14 amino acids. In germline, CDR1 is LGHDT, CDR2 YNNKEL (reference sequence). In DNA, the CDR3 is TGTGCCAGCACCAACGGACAGGGGAACACTGAAGCTTTCTTT. Translated: CASTNGQGNTEAFF.

The V gene is TRBV10-1, the J gene TRBJ2-7; 7 bases line up with TRBD1. The CDR3 sequence is 12 residues long. V was clipped by 10 bases and J by 5 bases; unmatched bases: 8. Germline V gene lookup returns CDR1 WNHNN and CDR2 SYGVQD (reference sequence). The CDR3 here is CATERQGHEQYF. As DNA, the CDR3 is TGCGCCACCGAAAGACAGGGCCACGAGCAGTACTTC.

The V and J genes are TRBV30 and TRBJ2-1; 7 nucleotides agree with TRBD1. Germline V CDR1 and CDR2: GTSNPN, SVGIG (reference sequence). V shed 3 bases, J shed 10 bases, and the junction held 9 bases outside the gene matches. The CDR3 has 13 residues. CDR3 amino acids: CAWSLEGGKEQFF. The CDR3 DNA reads as TGTGCCTGGAGCCTCGAAGGGGGCAAAGAGCAGTTCTTC.

This sequence joins TRBV9 and TRBJ2-7; a possible D gene is TRBD2 (6 bases). The germline V and J ends were trimmed by 7 bases and 0 bases, with 11 bases remaining between them. Germline assignment: CDR1 SGDLS and CDR2 YYNGEE. The CDR3 sequence is 13 residues long. The CDR3, as DNA: TGTGCCAGCGGCCCGACTAGCTCCTACGAGCAGTACTTC. It yields the protein CASGPTSSYEQYF. The full variable domain, with the rest looked up from reference TRBV9 and TRBJ2-7, is DSGVTQTPKHLITATGQRVTLRCSPRSGDLSVYWYQQSLDQGLQFLIQYYNGEERAKGNILERFSAQQFPDLHSELNLSSLELGDSALYFCASGPTSSYEQYFGPGTRLTVT.

This clone has only one observation. The V gene is TRBV5-1, the J gene TRBJ2-1, with 9 positions matching TRBD2. The trim removed 4 bases at V and 6 bases at J, leaving 11 bases unmatched. CDR3 length: 16 residues. Looked up from germline, CDR1 is SGHRS and CDR2 is YFSETQ. DNA of the CDR3: TGCGCCAGCAGCATAAGGTTTAGCGGGAGCCTCAATGAGCAGTTCTTC. It encodes CASSIRFSGSLNEQFF. Using reference TRBV5-1 and TRBJ2-1 for the parts outside the CDR3, the full variable domain is KAGVTQTPRYLIKTRGQQVTLSCSPISGHRSVSWYQQTPGQGLQFLFEYFSETQRNKGNFPGRFSGRQFSNSRSEMNVSTLELGDSALYLCASSIRFSGSLNEQFFGPGTRLTVL.

The chain combines TRBV6-2 or TRBV6-3 with TRBJ1-1, with unresolved D. Germline V gene sequence: CDR1 MNHEY, CDR2 SVGEGT. V was shortened by 0 bases and J by 1 base, with 12 bases between the two germline ends. CDR3 length: 16 amino acids. The CDR3 DNA reads TGTGCCAGCAGTTACTCGAGGTTGAAGGGGAACACTGAAGCTTTCTTT. Its protein product is CASSYSRLKGNTEAFF.

The J gene is TRBJ2-7, the V gene TRBV3-1 (or the pseudogene TRBV3-2); no definite D call. The length of the CDR3 is 13 residues. The V gene's germline CDR1 is LGHDT and CDR2 YNNKEL (reference sequence). The V end lost 0 bases, the J end lost 3 bases, and 6 bases lay between the germline ends. CDR3 sequence reads: CASSQENSYEQYF. The CDR3 DNA is TGTGCCAGCAGCCAAGAAAACAGCTACGAGCAGTACTTC.

Comment on this clone: This sample includes further DNA sequences coding for the same CDR3. CDR3 loop: CASSRGGRSYNEQFF. DNA for the CDR3: TGTGCCAGCAGCCGGGGGGGTCGCTCCTACAATGAGCAGTTCTTC. The J gene is TRBJ2-1, the V gene TRBV3-1 (or the pseudogene TRBV3-2); the match to TRBD2 covers 7 bases. Germline CDR1 and CDR2: LGHDT and YNNKEL (reference sequence). Losses at the gene ends were 4 bases for V and 0 bases for J; bases not matched to a gene: 3. CDR3 length: 15 amino acids.

The chain joins TRBV29-1 to TRBJ2-7, with D possibly TRBD1 on 6 matching bases. V was clipped by 0 bases and J by 4 bases, with 13 bases between them. The CDR3 is 14 residues long. In germline, CDR1 is SQVTM, CDR2 ANQGSEA. The CDR3 here is CSVEDAPGAYEQYF. The CDR3 region has the DNA TGCAGCGTTGAAGATGCCCCAGGGGCTTACGAGCAGTACTTC.

Only one count was recorded for this clone. J is TRBJ2-1 and V is TRBV7-9, with 8 bases matching TRBD2. Germline V gene lookup returns CDR1 SEHNR and CDR2 FQNEAQ (reference sequence). This CDR3 comprises 15 residues. V was clipped by 0 bases and J by 7 bases; unmatched bases: 5. CDR3 bases: TGTGCCAGCAGCTTAGCCAGCGGGAGTCGGAATGAGCAGTTCTTC. Protein product: CASSLASGSRNEQFF. The variable domain in full, completed from reference TRBV7-9 and TRBJ2-1, reads DTGVSQNPRHKITKRGQNVTFRCDPISEHNRLYWYRQTLGQGPEFLTYFQNEAQLEKSRLLSDRFSAERPKGSFSTLEIQRTEQGDSAMYLCASSLASGSRNEQFFGPGTRLTVL.

About this clone itself: The germline gene is not matched at one end of the junction; a read error may be the cause. This sequence joins TRBV3-1 (or the pseudogene TRBV3-2) and TRBJ2-7, with 8 bases identical to TRBD1. Germline V gene sequence: CDR1 LGHDT, CDR2 YNNKEL (reference sequence). CDR3 size: 14 residues. This chain's CDR3 is CATSRNGGTGEQYF. The CDR3 DNA reads TGTGCCACCAGCCGAAATGGAGGGACAGGCGAGCAGTACTTC.

This clone was picked up one time. The rearrangement uses TRBV6-5 and TRBJ1-1; 7 bases align to TRBD1. J was trimmed by 3 bases and V by 5 bases; bases with no gene match: 3. CDR1 MNHEY and CDR2 SVGAGI come from the germline V gene. This CDR3 region has 13 residues. The CDR3 spells CASSLQGYTEAFF. The CDR3, as DNA: TGTGCCAGCAGTCTACAGGGGTACACTGAAGCTTTCTTT.

The chain recombines TRBV20-1 with TRBJ1-2, with D tentatively TRBD1 (5 bases). The CDR3 contains 10 residues. Germline loops: CDR1 DFQATT, CDR2 SNEGSKA (reference sequence). CDR3 nucleotides: TGCAACCCGCAGGGCTATGGCTACACCTTC. This sequence encodes CNPQGYGYTF.

The V and J genes are TRBV27 and TRBJ2-2; 9 positions match TRBD1. From germline, CDR1 is MNHEY and CDR2 SMNVEV (reference sequence). The trim removed 1 base at V and 4 bases at J, leaving 4 bases unmatched. This CDR3 has 16 amino acids. The CDR3 nucleotides are TGTGCCAGCAGTTTATGGGACAGGGTATCCACCGGGGAGCTGTTTTTT. Amino acid sequence: CASSLWDRVSTGELFF.

V usage is TRBV28 and J usage is TRBJ1-1, with 8 bases lining up with TRBD1. The CDR3 is made up of 14 amino acids. V trimming: 1 base; J trimming: 4 bases; junction bases outside the gene matches: 2. Germline values: CDR1 MDHEN, CDR2 SYDVKM. Here the CDR3 reads CASSLLDRATEAFF. CDR3 nucleotides: TGTGCCAGCAGTTTATTGGACAGGGCCACTGAAGCTTTCTTT.

This clone was picked up a small number of times. The chain links TRBV18 to TRBJ1-5; 7 bases fit TRBD1. This CDR3 region has 14 residues. Unmatched junction bases numbered 3, after V lost 3 bases and J lost 4 bases. The germline gives CDR1 KGHSH, CDR2 LQKENI. The CDR3 protein is CASSPGTENQPQHF. DNA for the CDR3: TGTGCCAGCTCACCTGGGACAGAGAATCAGCCCCAGCATTTT.

This clone was seen only a few times. The V gene is TRBV28, the J gene TRBJ1-5; the D gene is possibly TRBD1 (6 bases). Germline CDR1 is MDHEN and CDR2 is SYDVKM. Trimming took off 5 bases at V and 2 bases at J, with 7 bases between the two ends. The CDR3 runs to 13 residues. As DNA, the CDR3 is TGTGCCAGCAGTCGACAGGGCAATCAGCCCCAGCATTTT. Its protein is CASSRQGNQPQHF.